This T cell receptor (beta chain) was profiled in a study of neurological immune-mediated disorders. General study results and limits: TCR-beta repertoires seemed private in all groups, with no expanded CDR3 amino acid sequences shared. TCR clonal expansion peaked in HTLV-1-associated myelopathy patients and was lowest in multiple sclerosis patients.

This clonotype appeared a few times. Antigen specificity is unknown. Germline assignment: CDR1 PRHDT and CDR2 FYEKMQ (reference sequence). Trimming took 5 bases from V and 9 from J; bases not matched to a gene: 10. This CDR3 contains 15 residues. Time point defined: longitudinal time-point 3. 2 million unsorted PBMCs were stored in RNAlater at -80 °C before RNA extraction. The cDNA was generated through 5'RACE incorporating 10-nucleotide random UMIs. MiXCR, applied by TCRdb to the 5' RACE reads, yields one record per CDR3 protein. The table has approximately 45,000 distinct CDR3 sequences, approximately 13% seen once.

The gene calls are TRBV13 and TRBJ1-6, with 7 bases fitting TRBD1. The clonotype comes from a man aged 25 to 45 in good health. Sequenced: PBMCs. This CDR3 reads CASSTNRGWISPLHF. Written as DNA, the CDR3 is TGTGCCAGCAGCACGAACAGGGGATGGATTTCACCCCTCCACTTT.